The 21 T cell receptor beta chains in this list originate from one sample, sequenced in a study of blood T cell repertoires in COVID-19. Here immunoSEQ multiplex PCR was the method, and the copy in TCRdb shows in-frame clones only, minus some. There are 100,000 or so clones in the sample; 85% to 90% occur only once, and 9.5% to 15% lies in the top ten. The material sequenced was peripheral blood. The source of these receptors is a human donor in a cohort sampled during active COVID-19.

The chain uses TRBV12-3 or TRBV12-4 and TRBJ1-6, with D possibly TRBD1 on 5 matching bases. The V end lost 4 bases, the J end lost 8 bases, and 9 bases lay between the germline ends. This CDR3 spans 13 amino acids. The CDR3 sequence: CASSSTGYSPLHF. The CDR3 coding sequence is TGTGCCAGCAGTTCCACAGGCTATTCACCCCTCCACTTT.

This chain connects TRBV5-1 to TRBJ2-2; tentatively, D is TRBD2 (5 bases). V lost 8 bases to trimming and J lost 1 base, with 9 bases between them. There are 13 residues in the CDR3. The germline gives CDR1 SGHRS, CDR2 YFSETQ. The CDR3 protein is CASYGVNTGELFF. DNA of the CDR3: TGCGCCAGTTACGGGGTGAACACCGGGGAGCTGTTTTTT.

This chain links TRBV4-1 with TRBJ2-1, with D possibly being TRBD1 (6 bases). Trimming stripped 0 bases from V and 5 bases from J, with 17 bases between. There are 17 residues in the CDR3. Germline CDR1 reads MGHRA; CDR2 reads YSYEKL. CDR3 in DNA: TGCGCCAGCAGCCAAGATCGTAGCAGGGGTAGGCACAATGAGCAGTTCTTC. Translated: CASSQDRSRGRHNEQFF.

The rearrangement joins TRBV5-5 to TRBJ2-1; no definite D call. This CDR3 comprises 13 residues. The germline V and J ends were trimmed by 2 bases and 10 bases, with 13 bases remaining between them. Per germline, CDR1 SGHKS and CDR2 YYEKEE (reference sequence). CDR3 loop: CASSFSPFSEQFF. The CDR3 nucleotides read TGTGCCAGCAGCTTCTCTCCTTTTAGCGAGCAGTTCTTC.

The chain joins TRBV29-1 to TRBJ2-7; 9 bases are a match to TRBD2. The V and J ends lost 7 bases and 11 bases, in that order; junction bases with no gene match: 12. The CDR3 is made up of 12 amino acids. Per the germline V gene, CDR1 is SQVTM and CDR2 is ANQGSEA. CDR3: CSAMVAGALEYF. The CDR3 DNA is TGCAGCGCCATGGTAGCGGGGGCCCTGGAGTACTTC.

The CDR3 spells CASSIFQGRSNQPQHF. CDR3 nucleotides: TGTGCCAGTAGTATATTCCAGGGTAGGAGCAATCAGCCCCAGCATTTT. This chain joins TRBV19 and TRBJ1-5; a weak D match, TRBD1 (5 bases). V was pared by 2 bases and J by 1 base, with 12 bases between. CDR1 is LNHDA and CDR2 is SQIVND in the germline V gene (reference sequence). This CDR3 contains 16 residues. Using reference TRBV19 and TRBJ1-5 for the parts outside the CDR3, the full variable domain is DGGITQSPKYLFRKEGQNVTLSCEQNLNHDAMYWYRQDPGQGLRLIYYSQIVNDFQKGDIAEGYSVSREKKESFPLTVTSAQKNPTAFYLCASSIFQGRSNQPQHFGDGTRLSIL.

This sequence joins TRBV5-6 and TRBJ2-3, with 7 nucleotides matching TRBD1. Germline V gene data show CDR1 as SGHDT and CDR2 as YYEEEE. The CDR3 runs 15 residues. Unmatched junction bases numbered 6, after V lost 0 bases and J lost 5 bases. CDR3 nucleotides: TGTGCCAGCAGCTTGGTATCAGGGGGTCAAGATACGCAGTATTTT. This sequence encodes CASSLVSGGQDTQYF.

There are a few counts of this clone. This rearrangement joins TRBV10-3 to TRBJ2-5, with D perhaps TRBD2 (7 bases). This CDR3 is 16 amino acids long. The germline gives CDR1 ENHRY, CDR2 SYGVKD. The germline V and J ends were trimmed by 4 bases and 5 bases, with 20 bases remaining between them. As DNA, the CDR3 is TGTGCCATCAGTGGCTCGGGGGCTAGCGGAGTGGAGACCCAGTACTTC. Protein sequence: CAISGSGASGVETQYF.

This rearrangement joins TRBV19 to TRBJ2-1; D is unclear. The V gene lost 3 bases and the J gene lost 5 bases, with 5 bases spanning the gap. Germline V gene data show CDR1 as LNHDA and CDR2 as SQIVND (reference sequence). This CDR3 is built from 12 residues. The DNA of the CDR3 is TGTGCCAGTAGTATCCGTCACAATGAGCAGTTCTTC. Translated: CASSIRHNEQFF.

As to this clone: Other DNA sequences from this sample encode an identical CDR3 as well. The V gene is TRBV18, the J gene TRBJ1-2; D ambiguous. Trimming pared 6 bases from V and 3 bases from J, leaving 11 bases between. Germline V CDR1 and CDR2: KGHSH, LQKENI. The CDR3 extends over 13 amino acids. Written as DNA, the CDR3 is TGTGCCAGCTCCCCCGGGAGGGACTATGGCTACACCTTC. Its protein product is CASSPGRDYGYTF.

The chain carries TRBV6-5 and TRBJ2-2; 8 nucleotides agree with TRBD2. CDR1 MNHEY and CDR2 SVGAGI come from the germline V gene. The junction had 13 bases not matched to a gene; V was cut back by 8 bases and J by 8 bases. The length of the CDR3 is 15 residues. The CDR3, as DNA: TGTGCCAGCCGCAGAGCGGGAGAGCCAGTAGGGGAGCTGTTTTTT. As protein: CASRRAGEPVGELFF.

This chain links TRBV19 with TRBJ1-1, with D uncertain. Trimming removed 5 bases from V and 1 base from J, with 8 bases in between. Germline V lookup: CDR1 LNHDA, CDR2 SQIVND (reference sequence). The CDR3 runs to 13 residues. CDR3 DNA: TGTGCCAGTAGTGCGGGGAAGAACACTGAAGCTTTCTTT. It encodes CASSAGKNTEAFF.

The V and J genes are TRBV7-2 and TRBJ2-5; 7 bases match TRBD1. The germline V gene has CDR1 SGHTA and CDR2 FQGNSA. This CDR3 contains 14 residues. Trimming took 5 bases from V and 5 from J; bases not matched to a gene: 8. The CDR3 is CASSTKGAGETQYF. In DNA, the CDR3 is TGTGCCAGCAGCACAAAGGGGGCCGGGGAGACCCAGTACTTC.

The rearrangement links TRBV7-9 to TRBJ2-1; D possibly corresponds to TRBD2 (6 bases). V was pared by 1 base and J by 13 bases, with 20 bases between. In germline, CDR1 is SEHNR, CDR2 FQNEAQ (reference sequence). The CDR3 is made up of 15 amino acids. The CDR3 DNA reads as TGTGCCAGCAGCTTAGTAAGGGCAGAGGAGGGGCCTCAGTTCTTC. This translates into CASSLVRAEEGPQFF.

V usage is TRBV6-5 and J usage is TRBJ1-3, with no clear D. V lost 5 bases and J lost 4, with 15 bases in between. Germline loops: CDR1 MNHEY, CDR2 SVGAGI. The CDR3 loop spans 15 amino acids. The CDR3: CASSTFPGRGNTIYF. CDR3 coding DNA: TGTGCCAGCAGTACCTTCCCGGGAAGGGGAAACACCATATATTTT.

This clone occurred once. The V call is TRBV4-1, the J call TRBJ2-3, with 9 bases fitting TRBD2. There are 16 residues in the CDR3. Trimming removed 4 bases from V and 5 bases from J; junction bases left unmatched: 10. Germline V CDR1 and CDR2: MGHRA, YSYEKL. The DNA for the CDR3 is TGCGCCAGCAGCCGCGGTGCGGGGGGGCTTGTAGATACGCAGTATTTT. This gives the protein CASSRGAGGLVDTQYF.

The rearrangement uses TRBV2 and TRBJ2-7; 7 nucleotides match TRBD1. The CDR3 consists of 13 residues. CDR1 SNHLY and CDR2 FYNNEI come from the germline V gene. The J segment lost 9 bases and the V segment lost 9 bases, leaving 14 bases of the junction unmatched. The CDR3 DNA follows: TGTGCCAGTGGCGGGCAGGGGGAAACGGTGCAGTACTTC. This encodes CASGGQGETVQYF.

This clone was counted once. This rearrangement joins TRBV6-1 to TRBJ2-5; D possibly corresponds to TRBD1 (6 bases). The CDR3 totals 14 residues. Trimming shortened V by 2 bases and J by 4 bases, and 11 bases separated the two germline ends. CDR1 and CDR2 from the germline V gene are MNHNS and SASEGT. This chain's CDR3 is CASSESGTPETQYF. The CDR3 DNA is TGTGCCAGCAGTGAATCCGGGACACCAGAGACCCAGTACTTC.

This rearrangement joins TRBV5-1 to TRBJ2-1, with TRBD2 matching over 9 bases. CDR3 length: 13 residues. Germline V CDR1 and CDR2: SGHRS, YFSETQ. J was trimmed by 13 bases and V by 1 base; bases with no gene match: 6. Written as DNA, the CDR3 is TGCGCCAGCAGCTTGTACCTAGCGGGACTCCAGTTCTTC. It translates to CASSLYLAGLQFF.

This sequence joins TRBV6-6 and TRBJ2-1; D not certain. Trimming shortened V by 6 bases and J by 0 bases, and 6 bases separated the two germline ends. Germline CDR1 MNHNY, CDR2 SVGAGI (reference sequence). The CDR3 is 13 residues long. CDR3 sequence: CASRSSSYNEQFF. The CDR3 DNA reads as TGTGCCAGCAGATCGAGCTCCTACAATGAGCAGTTCTTC.

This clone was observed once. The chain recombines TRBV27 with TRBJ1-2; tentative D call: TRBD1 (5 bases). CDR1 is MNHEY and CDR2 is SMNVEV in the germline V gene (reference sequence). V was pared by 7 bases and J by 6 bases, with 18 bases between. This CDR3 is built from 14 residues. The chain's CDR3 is CASTSPGLLHGYTF. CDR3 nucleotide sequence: TGTGCCAGCACCTCCCCGGGACTACTGCATGGCTACACCTTC.